These 21 T cell receptor beta chains originate from one sample sequenced in a study of blood T cell repertoires in COVID-19. TCRdb keeps only in-frame clones here, not all; method: immunoSEQ multiplex PCR. The sample records more than 100,000 clones, about two thirds being singletons. What was sequenced was peripheral blood. These TCRs come from a human donor with acute or convalescent COVID-19. The donor label of this sample is uncertain.

The rearrangement joins TRBV7-9 to TRBJ2-2; a weak D match, TRBD2 (5 bases). Germline V gene sequence: CDR1 SEHNR, CDR2 FQNEAQ (reference sequence). Trimming shortened V by 5 bases and J by 3 bases, and 13 bases separated the two germline ends. This CDR3 is 15 amino acids long. The CDR3 spells CASSLRGSYTGELFF. The DNA of the CDR3 is TGTGCCAGCAGCCTTCGAGGGTCTTACACCGGGGAGCTGTTTTTT.

The rearrangement joins TRBV6-5 to TRBJ2-2; TRBD1 matches 11 bases. The CDR3 covers 15 residues. The germline gives CDR1 MNHEY, CDR2 SVGAGI. V lost 6 bases and J lost 4; bases outside the gene matches: 4. CDR3 in DNA: TGTGCCAGCAGGACCGGGACAGGGGGCACCGGGGAGCTGTTTTTT. Its translation is CASRTGTGGTGELFF.

The rearrangement joins TRBV5-1 to TRBJ1-1; D is uncertain. Germline CDR1 and CDR2: SGHRS and YFSETQ. Trimming left V 4 bases short and J 0 bases short, with 10 bases between. The CDR3 is 14 amino acids. CDR3 loop: CASSPGLMNTEAFF. For the CDR3, the DNA is TGCGCCAGCAGCCCGGGTCTCATGAACACTGAAGCTTTCTTT.

J is TRBJ1-5 and V is TRBV2, with D perhaps matching TRBD1 (6 bases). The germline V gene has CDR1 SNHLY and CDR2 FYNNEI. V was clipped by 5 bases and J by 6 bases, with 14 bases between them. This CDR3 spans 14 amino acids. CDR3 region: CASSPQGRGQPQHF. The CDR3 nucleotides read TGTGCCAGCAGTCCACAGGGTAGGGGTCAGCCCCAGCATTTT.

Judged by abundance, this clone is medium-sized. The rearrangement joins TRBV19 to TRBJ1-5, with 8 bases fitting TRBD1. Germline values: CDR1 LNHDA, CDR2 SQIVND (reference sequence). The CDR3 contains 12 residues. V dropped 8 bases and J dropped 4; count of bases not matched to a gene: 1. The CDR3 sequence is CASGDRNQPQHF. In DNA form, the CDR3 reads TGTGCCAGTGGGGACAGGAATCAGCCCCAGCATTTT.

V gene TRBV6-5 combines with J gene TRBJ1-5; 9 bases map to TRBD1. The germline V gene has CDR1 MNHEY and CDR2 SVGAGI. This CDR3 region has 16 residues. J lost 4 bases, V lost 2 bases, and 6 bases had no gene match. CDR3 bases: TGTGCCAGCAGTTACCTAGAGACAGGGGGAAATCAGCCCCAGCATTTT. Residues: CASSYLETGGNQPQHF.

Ten or more counts support this clone. This sequence joins TRBV5-4 and TRBJ1-1, with a weak D call TRBD1 (6 bases). The germline gives CDR1 SGHNT, CDR2 YYREEE (reference sequence). The length of the CDR3 is 14 residues. Deletions cut 0 bases from V and 1 base from J, with 7 bases between. CDR3 loop: CASSLEGENTEAFF. CDR3 nucleotides: TGTGCCAGCAGCTTGGAGGGGGAGAACACTGAAGCTTTCTTT.

The V gene is TRBV7-9, the J gene TRBJ2-7; TRBD1 matches 11 bases. In germline, CDR1 is SEHNR, CDR2 FQNEAQ (reference sequence). Trimming cost V 6 bases and J 2 bases; bases outside gene matches: 9. The CDR3 extends over 16 amino acids. CDR3 protein: CASSSASGQGAYEQYF. The CDR3, as DNA: TGTGCCAGCAGTTCAGCCTCGGGACAGGGGGCCTACGAGCAGTACTTC.

The rearrangement joins TRBV9 to TRBJ1-2; perhaps TRBD1 as D (6 bases). CDR3 length: 14 residues. Germline V gene sequence: CDR1 SGDLS, CDR2 YYNGEE. With 4 bases removed from V and 6 bases from J, the gap between germline ends came to 16 bases. The CDR3 DNA follows: TGTGCCAGCAGCAACTCAGGGGCGGAGGATGGCTACACCTTC. Translation gives CASSNSGAEDGYTF.

The V gene is TRBV4-2, the J gene TRBJ2-4, with TRBD1 identical over 9 bases. Germline lookup yields CDR1 LGHNA and CDR2 YNFKEQ. V lost 1 base, J lost 1 base, and 5 bases stayed unmatched. This CDR3 has 17 residues. CDR3 sequence reads: CASSQVGTGRAKNIQYF. The CDR3 region has the DNA TGTGCCAGCAGCCAAGTTGGGACAGGGAGGGCCAAAAACATTCAGTACTTC.

V gene TRBV7-2 combines with J gene TRBJ2-5; D may be TRBD1 (6 bases). The V end was cut by 5 bases, the J end by 5 bases, with 15 bases between. The V gene's germline CDR1 is SGHTA and CDR2 FQGNSA. This CDR3 has 14 residues. CDR3: CASSTRQDAETQYF. The CDR3 coding sequence is TGTGCCAGCAGCACAAGACAGGATGCGGAGACCCAGTACTTC.

V gene TRBV11-3 combines with J gene TRBJ2-3; TRBD1 matches at 9 bases. Germline V gene data show CDR1 as SGHNT and CDR2 as YENEEA. V trimming: 6 bases; J trimming: 0 bases; junction bases outside the gene matches: 4. This CDR3 contains 15 residues. CDR3 protein: CASSRTGDSTDTQYF. The CDR3 DNA is TGTGCCAGCAGTCGGACAGGGGACAGCACAGATACGCAGTATTTT.

This rearrangement joins TRBV6-6 to TRBJ1-2; TRBD1 matches at 9 bases. V lost 0 bases, J lost 4 bases, and 3 bases stayed unmatched. Germline CDR1 is MNHNY and CDR2 is SVGAGI (reference sequence). CDR3 length: 15 amino acids. The chain's CDR3 is CASSYSGTGSYGYTF. In DNA, the CDR3 is TGTGCCAGCAGTTACTCCGGGACAGGGAGCTATGGCTACACCTTC.

The chain uses TRBV7-9 and TRBJ2-1, with D uncertain. Germline-derived CDR1 and CDR2 are SEHNR and FQNEAQ (reference sequence). Trimming removed 4 bases at V and 3 bases at J, with 10 bases between. CDR3 length: 14 residues. CDR3 amino acids: CASSSLLIYNEQFF. The CDR3 DNA sequence: TGTGCCAGCAGCTCCCTACTAATCTACAATGAGCAGTTCTTC.

The chain employs TRBV27 and TRBJ1-2; 7 nucleotides line up with TRBD1. This CDR3 contains 16 residues. Per germline, CDR1 MNHEY and CDR2 SMNVEV (reference sequence). The J segment lost 1 base and the V segment lost 3 bases, leaving 8 bases of the junction unmatched. The CDR3 DNA sequence: TGTGCCAGCAGTTTCCAGGGGGGAACCCTTAACTATGGCTACACCTTC. Translating it yields CASSFQGGTLNYGYTF.

The rearrangement joins TRBV27 to TRBJ2-3; D not certain. Between the trimmed V and J ends, which lost 6 bases and 6 bases, there was a span of 16 bases. The length of the CDR3 is 14 residues. CDR1 MNHEY and CDR2 SMNVEV come from the germline V gene (reference sequence). The CDR3 loop reads CASRRSFTGDTQYF. The CDR3 bases are TGTGCCAGCAGGCGGAGTTTCACTGGGGATACGCAGTATTTT.

This clone was counted only a few times. This chain connects TRBV19 to TRBJ2-6, with TRBD1 matching 7 bases. Germline V gene lookup returns CDR1 LNHDA and CDR2 SQIVND (reference sequence). The CDR3 contains 17 residues. Trimming removed 6 bases from V and 0 bases from J; junction bases left unmatched: 8. DNA of the CDR3: TGTGCCAGTAGCGCCCGGACAGGAAACTCTGGGGCCAACGTCCTGACTTTC. This gives the protein CASSARTGNSGANVLTF.

This chain uses TRBV5-5 with TRBJ1-6; TRBD1 is a possible D gene (5 bases). The CDR3 runs to 17 residues. V dropped 4 bases and J dropped 5 bases, with 19 bases sitting between them. Germline CDR1 and CDR2: SGHKS and YYEKEE (reference sequence). The CDR3 DNA sequence: TGTGCCAGCAGCCCTCGGGGGGGAGGTTCTCATAATTCACCCCTCCACTTT. As protein: CASSPRGGGSHNSPLHF.

V gene TRBV2 combines with J gene TRBJ1-2; D not certain. CDR1 SNHLY and CDR2 FYNNEI come from the germline V gene. V lost 8 bases to trimming and J lost 0 bases, with 4 bases between them. The CDR3 is made up of 11 amino acids. The CDR3 DNA is TGTGCCAGCCGGGCTAACTATGGCTACACCTTC. Its protein is CASRANYGYTF.

Regarding this clone: At one end the junction does not follow the germline gene, possibly because of a read error. The chain is built from TRBV5-4 and TRBJ2-2, with 14 bases aligning to TRBD2. The CDR3 covers 18 residues. Germline V gene data show CDR1 as SGHNT and CDR2 as YYREEE (reference sequence). The CDR3 DNA follows: TGTACCAGCAGCTCGGGGGGACTAGCGGGGGCGAACACCGGGGAGCTGTTTTTT. Translating gives CTSSSGGLAGANTGELFF.

The rearrangement uses TRBV5-1 and TRBJ2-3; D may be TRBD1 (6 bases). Trimming shortened V by 4 bases and J by 2 bases, and 11 bases separated the two germline ends. The germline gives CDR1 SGHRS, CDR2 YFSETQ. CDR3 length: 14 residues. DNA of the CDR3: TGCGCCAGCAGCCCGGACAGCTCCACAGATACGCAGTATTTT. Translating it yields CASSPDSSTDTQYF.